This T cell receptor beta chain is drawn from a study of blood T cell repertoires in COVID-19. Study-wide context: PBMCs, B-cell-depleted T cells, or T cells provided the cDNA or gDNA that made up the material.

This CDR3 contains 14 residues. Trimming removed 2 bases from V and 6 bases from J, with 14 bases in between. CDR1 is SNHLY, CDR2 FYNNEI, per germline. Participants were aged about 18 to 100 years from more than 20 US areas. Donors were grouped by their self-reported clinical history. Authors' methods: Nucleated cell number was recorded as an estimate derived from reference gene primer amplification. This table comes from immunoSEQ multiplex PCR, and its TCRdb copy is limited to in-frame clones, with some not included. V and J calls and clone size are as listed in that table; D and trimming were resolved from the DNA. The profile shows more than 200,000 clones, more than 70% of them singletons. This clone was seen more than once but under ten times.

The TCR sequence derives from a middle-aged woman with acute COVID-19. Sequenced input: PBMCs or T cells enriched from blood (not recorded which). The J gene is TRBJ2-7, the V gene TRBV2; D is uncertain. The CDR3 DNA is TGTGCCAGCAGTGAATTGGGCCGTAGGTCCGAGCAGTACTTC. Protein sequence: CASSELGRRSEQYF.